This passage covers 22 T cell receptor beta chains from one sample sequenced in a study of blood T cells in healthy people across ages. Sample-barcoded 5' priming and a J-beta primer mix drove a second PCR of about 7 to 12 cycles. TCRdb reprocessed the 5' RACE reads via MiXCR and lists one record per CDR3 protein. Among about 1,400,000 distinct CDR3 sequences, 59% were seen once, and the ten largest hold over 6.5%. Sequencing was done on a sample of blood. The receptors here all came from a man aged 18 to 29 in good health.

This clonotype was recorded a few times. The gene calls are TRBV5-1 and TRBJ1-5; the match to TRBD1 covers 8 bases. J lost 8 bases, V lost 1 base, and 11 bases had no gene match. CDR3 size: 16 residues. Germline V gene lookup returns CDR1 SGHRS and CDR2 YFSETQ. This CDR3 is CASSLTILQGDKPQHF. Written as DNA, the CDR3 is TGCGCCAGCAGCTTGACGATCCTACAGGGGGATAAGCCCCAGCATTTT.

The gene calls are TRBV24-1 and TRBJ2-3, with 8 positions matching TRBD1. The V and J ends lost 2 bases and 5 bases, in that order; junction bases with no gene match: 8. Germline loops: CDR1 KGHDR, CDR2 SFDVKD. The CDR3 spans 16 residues. CDR3 sequence reads: CATSDSSGGAGDTQYF. CDR3 DNA: TGTGCCACCAGTGATTCCTCAGGGGGCGCAGGAGATACGCAGTATTTT.

This clonotype has only a few counts. The V call is TRBV7-2, the J call TRBJ2-1, with 8 bases fitting TRBD1. CDR3 length: 16 residues. Losses at the gene ends were 0 bases for V and 7 bases for J; bases not matched to a gene: 8. Germline loops: CDR1 SGHTA, CDR2 FQGNSA. CDR3 DNA sequence: TGTGCCAGCAGCTTAGCACATCAGGGGGCTATGAATGAGCAGTTCTTC. Translation: CASSLAHQGAMNEQFF.

The J gene is TRBJ2-2, the V gene TRBV2, with a possible D match to TRBD1 (6 bases). The V gene's germline CDR1 is SNHLY and CDR2 FYNNEI. V was shortened by 4 bases and J by 5 bases, with 14 bases between the two germline ends. CDR3 length: 15 amino acids. The CDR3 coding sequence is TGTGCCAGCAGTGTGAGCAGGGGTGGTACCGGGGAGCTGTTTTTT. This encodes CASSVSRGGTGELFF.

The sample holds a few counts of this clonotype. A read error may produce the germline difference seen at one junction end. The chain combines TRBV5-5 with TRBJ2-5; no definite D call. The length of the CDR3 is 11 residues. Germline assignment: CDR1 SGHKS and CDR2 YYEKEE (reference sequence). This CDR3 is CASSFQGTQYF. For the CDR3, the DNA is TGTGCCAGCAGCTTCCAAGGGACCCAGTACTTC.

This chain links TRBV20-1 with TRBJ2-3, with D possibly TRBD1 on 6 matching bases. With 5 bases removed from V and 4 bases from J, the gap between germline ends came to 19 bases. This CDR3 is 15 amino acids long. Per the germline V gene, CDR1 is DFQATT and CDR2 is SNEGSKA (reference sequence). The CDR3 nucleotides are TGCAGTGCTCCAGGGGTATTAGCGCGCGCAGATACGCAGTATTTT. Protein sequence: CSAPGVLARADTQYF.

V gene TRBV21-1 combines with J gene TRBJ2-6; the table's D call of TRBD2 was not tested on the DNA. TRBV21-1 is shown as a pseudogene. The CDR3 contains 17 residues. The CDR3: CASNLSGTGLGANVLTF. DNA for the CDR3: TGTGCCAGCAACCTTAGCGGGACTGGTTTGGGGGCCAACGTCCTGACTTTC.

The rearrangement joins TRBV28 to TRBJ2-3, with 7 bases matching TRBD2. J gave up 3 bases and V 2 bases, and 8 bases lay outside the gene matches. Per the germline V gene, CDR1 is MDHEN and CDR2 is SYDVKM. CDR3 size: 16 residues. CDR3 nucleotides: TGTGCCAGCAGTTTACCGACCGGCGGGAGTACAGATACGCAGTATTTT. It codes for CASSLPTGGSTDTQYF. The whole variable domain, remainder taken from reference TRBV28 and TRBJ2-3, is DVKVTQSSRYLVKRTGEKVFLECVQDMDHENMFWYRQDPGLGLRLIYFSYDVKMKEKGDIPEGYSVSREKKERFSLILESASTNQTSMYLCASSLPTGGSTDTQYFGPGTRLTVL.

This clonotype was counted at least ten times. The chain joins TRBV7-2 to TRBJ2-3; D not resolved. This CDR3 contains 14 residues. The V end was cut by 3 bases, the J end by 2 bases, with 9 bases between. Germline CDR1 is SGHTA and CDR2 is FQGNSA. The CDR3 DNA follows: TGTGCCAGCAGCTTTGCCCGCAACACAGATACGCAGTATTTT. It encodes CASSFARNTDTQYF.

This rearrangement joins TRBV6-2 or TRBV6-3 to TRBJ2-3; TRBD2 aligns across 8 bases. J gave up 6 bases and V 8 bases, and 13 bases lay outside the gene matches. Germline V gives CDR1 MNHEY, CDR2 SVGEGT. CDR3 length equals 15 residues. DNA of the CDR3: TGTGCCAGCTCGAACGGGGGTAGCGGGGCGGATACGCAGTATTTT. It codes for CASSNGGSGADTQYF.

To note about this clonotype: One junction end disagrees with the germline gene, perhaps due to a read error. The chain couples TRBV4-3 to TRBJ1-3; 9 bases fit TRBD1. The CDR3 is 16 residues long. Germline V gene lookup returns CDR1 LGHNA and CDR2 YSLEER. In DNA form, the CDR3 reads TGCGCCGGCAGCCTAACAGGGGGCTCCTCTGGAAACACCATATATTTT. Translated, it gives CAGSLTGGSSGNTIYF.

The chain couples TRBV12-3 or TRBV12-4 to TRBJ1-5, with D tentatively TRBD1 (6 bases). This CDR3 spans 15 amino acids. Trimming stripped 0 bases from V and 3 bases from J, with 9 bases between. CDR3 in DNA: TGTGCCAGCAGTTTAGCCCCAGGGGACAATCAGCCCCAGCATTTT. Encoded protein: CASSLAPGDNQPQHF.

The chain has TRBV7-9 and TRBJ2-7; 7 bases match TRBD2. In germline, CDR1 is SEHNR, CDR2 FQNEAQ (reference sequence). Unmatched junction bases numbered 9, after V lost 2 bases and J lost 2 bases. The CDR3 totals 16 residues. As DNA, the CDR3 is TGTGCCAGCAGCTTAAACGGCGCTAGCGGCACCTACGAGCAGTACTTC. Translation: CASSLNGASGTYEQYF.

This clonotype was observed a handful of times. This chain joins TRBV6-2 or TRBV6-3 and TRBJ2-5; TRBD1 agrees at 8 bases. J was trimmed by 4 bases and V by 7 bases; bases with no gene match: 5. The CDR3 loop spans 13 amino acids. CDR1 and CDR2 (germline): MNHEY, SVGEGT. The CDR3 reads CASNGQGTETQYF. The DNA for the CDR3 is TGTGCCAGCAACGGACAGGGCACAGAGACCCAGTACTTC.

V gene TRBV6-5 combines with J gene TRBJ1-4; D is unclear. Trimming stripped 0 bases from V and 8 bases from J, with 13 bases between. The CDR3 has 15 amino acids. The germline CDR1 and CDR2 sequences are MNHEY and SVGAGI. In DNA form, the CDR3 reads TGTGCCAGCAGTTACTCGGCCCACGGGAGGGAAAAACTGTTTTTT. As protein: CASSYSAHGREKLFF.

The chain is built from TRBV6-6 and TRBJ1-4, with D hard to call. The CDR3 runs 12 residues. The germline CDR1 and CDR2 sequences are MNHNY and SVGAGI (reference sequence). V was trimmed by 8 bases and J by 8 bases, leaving 12 bases between them. This CDR3 reads CASDPGREKLFF. As DNA, the CDR3 is TGTGCCAGCGACCCCGGCCGGGAAAAACTGTTTTTT.

The chain is built from TRBV12-3 or TRBV12-4 and TRBJ2-3, with no clear D. V was trimmed by 5 bases and J by 2 bases, leaving 8 bases between them. The CDR3 is made up of 13 amino acids. CDR3 amino acids: CASSHTTTDTQYF. The CDR3 region has the DNA TGTGCCAGCAGTCATACAACCACAGATACGCAGTATTTT.

The gene calls are TRBV9 and TRBJ1-3; a possible D gene is TRBD1 (5 bases). Germline CDR1 and CDR2: SGDLS and YYNGEE. CDR3 length equals 15 residues. V lost 0 bases to trimming and J lost 2 bases, with 9 bases between them. CDR3 nucleotides: TGTGCCAGCAGCGTAGAGAGCAGGGCTGGAAACACCATATATTTT. Its translation is CASSVESRAGNTIYF.

The rearrangement joins TRBV12-5 to TRBJ2-5, with 7 nucleotides matching TRBD1. V was pared by 1 base and J by 5 bases, with 7 bases of the junction left unmatched. The CDR3 length is 15 residues. CDR1 and CDR2 from the germline V gene are LGHNT and FRNRAP. CDR3 in amino acids: CASGLGDRVAETQYF. CDR3 DNA sequence: TGTGCTAGTGGTTTGGGTGACAGGGTAGCGGAGACCCAGTACTTC.

This clonotype has a handful of counts. The junction shows a germline mismatch at one end, possibly a read error. The rearrangement links TRBV7-2 to TRBJ2-4; D perhaps matches TRBD2 (6 bases). The CDR3 length is 13 residues. Germline CDR1 SGHTA, CDR2 FQGNSA. The CDR3 coding sequence is TGTGCCAGCAGCATAGCTCAGAGCCGGGGGCAGTACTTC. It encodes CASSIAQSRGQYF.

The chain carries TRBV12-5 and TRBJ1-5; 8 bases are shared with TRBD1. Trimming at V came to 4 bases and at J to 0 bases, leaving 14 bases not matched to a gene. The V gene's germline CDR1 is LGHNT and CDR2 FRNRAP. CDR3 length equals 19 residues. The CDR3 DNA is TGTGCTAGTGGTTCCATAAAACAGGGGGACCCAGATAGCAATCAGCCCCAGCATTTT. Translated: CASGSIKQGDPDSNQPQHF.

This clonotype was seen more than once but under ten times. One end of the junction varies from germline; a read error may be responsible. The CDR3 nucleotides read TGTGCCAGCAGATACTATAGCGGCGGCACAGATACGCAGTATTTT. This sequence encodes CASRYYSGGTDTQYF. The gene calls are TRBV6-2 or TRBV6-3 and TRBJ2-3, with D possibly TRBD2 on 6 matching bases. The CDR3 loop spans 15 amino acids. Germline V lookup: CDR1 MNHEY, CDR2 SVGEGT.